This T cell receptor (beta chain) was captured by sequencing in a study of T-cell memory formation after mild COVID-19. The CDR3 length is 13 residues. Germline lookup yields CDR1 SGHRS and CDR2 YFSETQ. Trimming stripped 3 bases from V and 11 bases from J, with 17 bases between. General study results and limits: Prior to infection, memory already included some responding clones, suggesting cross-reactive memory joined. Day 37-peaking second-wave clones had unconfirmed SARS-CoV-2 specificity. Clones that got smaller from day 15 to 85 had even CD4/CD8, while clones growing later tipped toward CD4+.

TCRdb passed the 5' RACE reads through MiXCR, listing each CDR3 protein once. The sample shows 100,000 or so distinct CDR3 sequences, 11% of them seen only once. Concerning this clonotype: Its specificity is not known.

The sequence came from a man younger than 35 who had mild COVID-19 (a few samples of this study predate the infection). Cell type and time point are not known. Material: PBMCs or a T cell subset sorted from them (not recorded which). This chain links TRBV5-1 with TRBJ1-1, with D uncertain. CDR3 sequence reads: CASSSRGELMAFF. CDR3 DNA: TGCGCCAGCAGCTCCAGAGGCGAGTTAATGGCTTTCTTT. The full variable domain, rest sourced from reference TRBV5-1 and TRBJ1-1, is KAGVTQTPRYLIKTRGQQVTLSCSPISGHRSVSWYQQTPGQGLQFLFEYFSETQRNKGNFPGRFSGRQFSNSRSEMNVSTLELGDSALYLCASSSRGELMAFFGQGTRLTVV.